This T cell receptor beta chain stems from a study of regulatory T cells in long-lasting Graves disease. Time point meaning: newly diagnosed GD, antithyroid drugs for less than 3 months. The TCR library was made from RNA that had been extracted from PBMCs in TRIzol. This clonotype was counted ten times or more. Its antigen is unidentified. With iRepertoire HTBI primers and Arm-PCR of CDR3 regions, TCR beta libraries were built. Under the authors' procedure: Gene usage covered 62 TRBV and roughly 13 TRBJ segments. TCRdb processed the multiplex PCR reads anew with MiXCR; each CDR3 protein has one entry. TCRdb's processing, not the study's, gives the V and J calls here. The table lists under 300,000 distinct CDR3 sequences, roughly a fifth of them singletons. Germline V gene lookup returns CDR1 SGHDT and CDR2 YYEEEE. V dropped 4 bases and J dropped 4 bases, with 18 bases sitting between them. The CDR3 spans 16 residues.

Findings and limits, study-wide: Persistent Graves' patients possessed reduced TCR diversity relative to recently diagnosed ones. Segments TRBV28, TRBJ1-2 and TRBJ2-5 showed preferential usage in persistent disease. Those with persistent disease had in common more public clonotypes (about 3,000) than new patients (approximately 920).

This sequence joins TRBV5-6 and TRBJ2-1, with a possible D match to TRBD2 (5 bases). The sequence was collected from a female donor with Graves disease. This specimen consisted of peripheral blood mononuclear cells (PBMCs), obtained at new diagnosis, from a patient treated with antithyroid drugs. The CDR3 loop reads CASSRPTDSPYNEQFF. Written as DNA, the CDR3 is TGTGCCAGCAGCCGGCCAACGGACTCCCCTTACAATGAGCAGTTCTTC. The entire variable domain, with the rest obtained from reference TRBV5-6 and TRBJ2-1, is as follows: DAGVTQSPTHLIKTRGQQVTLRCSPKSGHDTVSWYQQALGQGPQFIFQYYEEEERQRGNFPDRFSGHQFPNYSSELNVNALLLGDSALYLCASSRPTDSPYNEQFFGPGTRLTVL.